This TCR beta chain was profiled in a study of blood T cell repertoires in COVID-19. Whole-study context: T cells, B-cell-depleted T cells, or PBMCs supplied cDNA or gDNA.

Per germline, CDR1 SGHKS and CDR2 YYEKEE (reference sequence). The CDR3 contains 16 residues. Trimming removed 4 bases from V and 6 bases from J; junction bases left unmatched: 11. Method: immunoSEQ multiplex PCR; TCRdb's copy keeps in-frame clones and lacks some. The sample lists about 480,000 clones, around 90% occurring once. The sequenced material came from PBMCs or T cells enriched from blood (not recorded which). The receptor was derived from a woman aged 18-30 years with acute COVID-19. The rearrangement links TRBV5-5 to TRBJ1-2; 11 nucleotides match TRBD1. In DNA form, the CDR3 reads TGTGCCAGCAGCACCGGACAGGGGGCGCTTCGAAATGGCTACACCTTC. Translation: CASSTGQGALRNGYTF.